The clone carrying this T cell receptor beta chain was seen a handful of times. Its antigen is unidentified. Naive CD8 T cells were sorted as CD8+CD4-CCR7+CD45RA+. The sample is drawn from a study of molecular identifiers for immune sequencing clone quantification. Study-level points and caveats: In CMV-specific effectors, clones above 20 copies held over 98% of molecules; naive, under 1%.

V gave up 7 bases and J gave up 2 bases; unmatched junction bases: 14. Germline-derived CDR1 and CDR2 are MNHEY and SMNVEV (reference sequence). This CDR3 comprises 18 residues. Libraries of bulk TCR were made by previously described methods (with listed TCR primers). TCRdb reprocessed the PCR reads with MiXCR, giving one entry per CDR3 protein. The profile shows about 97,000 distinct CDR3 sequences, 30% to 35% of them singletons. J is TRBJ2-5 and V is TRBV27; 12 bases are a match to TRBD2. Material: naive CD8+ T cells from blood, with Jurkat cell RNA spiked in. As to subset: FACS-sorted CD8+CD4-CCR7+CD45RA+ naive T cells. This clonotype was sampled from a human donor in good health. Some libraries in this study had Jurkat cell RNA spiked in. The CDR3 sequence: CASIKTSGSFAQQETQYF. The CDR3 DNA sequence: TGTGCCAGCATCAAGACTAGCGGGAGTTTCGCACAGCAAGAGACCCAGTACTTC.